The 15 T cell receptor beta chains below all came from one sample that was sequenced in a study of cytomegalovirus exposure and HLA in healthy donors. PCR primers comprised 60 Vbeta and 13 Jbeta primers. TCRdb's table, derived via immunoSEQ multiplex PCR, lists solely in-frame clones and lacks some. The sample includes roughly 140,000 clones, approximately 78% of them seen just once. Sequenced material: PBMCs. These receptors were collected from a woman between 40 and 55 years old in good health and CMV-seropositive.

The CDR3 bases are TGCGCCAGCAGCTTGACCGGGACAACAAGGCCGAATTCACCCCTCCACTTT. Translation gives CASSLTGTTRPNSPLHF. This chain connects TRBV5-1 to TRBJ1-6, with D tentatively TRBD1 (6 bases). Germline CDR1 and CDR2: SGHRS and YFSETQ. V dropped 1 base and J dropped 7 bases, with 18 bases sitting between them. There are 17 residues in the CDR3.

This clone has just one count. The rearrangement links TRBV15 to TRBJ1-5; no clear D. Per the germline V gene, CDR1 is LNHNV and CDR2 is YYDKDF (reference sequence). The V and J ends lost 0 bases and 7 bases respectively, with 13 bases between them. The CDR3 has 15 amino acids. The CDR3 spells CATSRDGRRGQPQHF. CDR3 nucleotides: TGTGCCACCAGCAGAGATGGACGTCGAGGGCAGCCCCAGCATTTT. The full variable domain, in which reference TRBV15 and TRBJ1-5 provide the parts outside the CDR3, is DAMVIQNPRYQVTQFGKPVTLSCSQTLNHNVMYWYQQKSSQAPKLLFHYYDKDFNNEADTPDNFQSRRPNTSFCFLDIRSPGLGDTAMYLCATSRDGRRGQPQHFGDGTRLSIL.

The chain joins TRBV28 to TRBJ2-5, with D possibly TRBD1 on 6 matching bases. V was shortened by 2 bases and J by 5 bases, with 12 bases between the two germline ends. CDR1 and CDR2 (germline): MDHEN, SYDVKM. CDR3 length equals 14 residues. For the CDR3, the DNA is TGTGCCAGCAGTTTAGTCATTCAGGGGGAGACCCAGTACTTC. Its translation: CASSLVIQGETQYF.

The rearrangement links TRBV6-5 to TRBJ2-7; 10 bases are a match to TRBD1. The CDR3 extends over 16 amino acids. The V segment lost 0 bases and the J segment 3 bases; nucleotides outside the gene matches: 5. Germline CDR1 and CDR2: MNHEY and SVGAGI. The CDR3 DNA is TGTGCCAGCAGTTACTCTCATGGGGACAGGGGCTACGAGCAGTACTTC. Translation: CASSYSHGDRGYEQYF.

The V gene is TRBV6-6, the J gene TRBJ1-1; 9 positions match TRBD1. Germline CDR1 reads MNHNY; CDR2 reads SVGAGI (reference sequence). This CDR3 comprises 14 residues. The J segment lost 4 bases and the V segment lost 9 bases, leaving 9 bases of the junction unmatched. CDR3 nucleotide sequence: TGTGCCAGTAAAACAGGGGGCCGGGGCACTGAAGCTTTCTTT. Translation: CASKTGGRGTEAFF.

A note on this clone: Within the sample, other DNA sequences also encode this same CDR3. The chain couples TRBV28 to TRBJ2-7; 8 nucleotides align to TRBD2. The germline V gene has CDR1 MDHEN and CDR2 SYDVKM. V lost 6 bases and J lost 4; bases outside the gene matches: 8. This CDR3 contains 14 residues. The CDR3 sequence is CASRTLAGTYEQYF. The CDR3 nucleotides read TGTGCCAGCAGGACCTTAGCGGGAACGTACGAGCAGTACTTC. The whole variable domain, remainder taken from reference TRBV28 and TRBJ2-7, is DVKVTQSSRYLVKRTGEKVFLECVQDMDHENMFWYRQDPGLGLRLIYFSYDVKMKEKGDIPEGYSVSREKKERFSLILESASTNQTSMYLCASRTLAGTYEQYFGPGTRLTVT.

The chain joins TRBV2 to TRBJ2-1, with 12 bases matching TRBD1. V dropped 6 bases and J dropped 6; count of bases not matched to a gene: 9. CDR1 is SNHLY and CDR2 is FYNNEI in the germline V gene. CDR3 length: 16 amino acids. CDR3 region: CASSRAPGQGANEQFF. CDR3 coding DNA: TGTGCCAGCAGCCGAGCTCCGGGACAGGGGGCCAATGAGCAGTTCTTC.

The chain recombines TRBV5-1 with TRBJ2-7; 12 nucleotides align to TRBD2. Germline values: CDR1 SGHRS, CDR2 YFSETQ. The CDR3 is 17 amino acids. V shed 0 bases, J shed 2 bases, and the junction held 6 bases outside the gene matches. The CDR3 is CASSLGPTSGRTYEQYF. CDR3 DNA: TGCGCCAGCAGCTTGGGACCGACTAGCGGGAGAACCTACGAGCAGTACTTC.

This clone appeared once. The chain's CDR3 is CASIRGAETQYF. The DNA of the CDR3 is TGTGCCAGCATCAGGGGAGCAGAGACCCAGTACTTC. This rearrangement joins TRBV21-1 to TRBJ2-5; the table's D gene call, TRBD1, was not cross checked with the DNA. TRBV21-1 counts as a pseudogene. The CDR3 covers 12 residues.

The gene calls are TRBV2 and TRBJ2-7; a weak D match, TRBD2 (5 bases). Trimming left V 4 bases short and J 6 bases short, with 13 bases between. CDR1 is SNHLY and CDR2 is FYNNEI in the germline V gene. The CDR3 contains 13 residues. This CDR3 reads CASSGRERVEQYF. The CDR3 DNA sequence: TGTGCCAGCAGTGGACGGGAAAGGGTCGAGCAGTACTTC.

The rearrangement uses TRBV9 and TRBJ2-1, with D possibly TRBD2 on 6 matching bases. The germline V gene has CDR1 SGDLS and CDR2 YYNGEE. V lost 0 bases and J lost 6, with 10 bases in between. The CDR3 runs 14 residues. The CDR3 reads CASSVVLGGNEQFF. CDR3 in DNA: TGTGCCAGCAGCGTAGTTCTGGGGGGCAATGAGCAGTTCTTC.

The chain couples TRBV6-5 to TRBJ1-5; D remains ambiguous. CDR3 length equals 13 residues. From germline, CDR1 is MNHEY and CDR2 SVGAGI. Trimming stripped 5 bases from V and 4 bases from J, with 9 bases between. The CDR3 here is CASSEVDNQPQHF. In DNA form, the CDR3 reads TGTGCCAGCAGTGAGGTGGATAATCAGCCCCAGCATTTT.

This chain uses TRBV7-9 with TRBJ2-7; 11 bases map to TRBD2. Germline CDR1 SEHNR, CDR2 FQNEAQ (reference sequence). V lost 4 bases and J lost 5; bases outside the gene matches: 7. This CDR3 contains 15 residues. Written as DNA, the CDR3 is TGTGCCAGCAGCTACATAGCGGGAGGGGTCCACGAGCAGTACTTC. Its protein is CASSYIAGGVHEQYF.

This CDR3 is CASSLSFRELKSYNQPQHF. The CDR3 DNA sequence: TGTGCCAGTAGTCTATCTTTCAGGGAACTCAAGTCATACAATCAGCCCCAGCATTTT. This chain links TRBV19 with TRBJ1-5; D might be TRBD1 (5 bases). The CDR3 covers 19 residues. Germline assignment: CDR1 LNHDA and CDR2 SQIVND (reference sequence). Trimming took 5 bases from V and 3 from J, leaving 26 bases between them. The full variable domain, its missing parts supplied by reference TRBV19 and TRBJ1-5, is DGGITQSPKYLFRKEGQNVTLSCEQNLNHDAMYWYRQDPGQGLRLIYYSQIVNDFQKGDIAEGYSVSREKKESFPLTVTSAQKNPTAFYLCASSLSFRELKSYNQPQHFGDGTRLSIL.

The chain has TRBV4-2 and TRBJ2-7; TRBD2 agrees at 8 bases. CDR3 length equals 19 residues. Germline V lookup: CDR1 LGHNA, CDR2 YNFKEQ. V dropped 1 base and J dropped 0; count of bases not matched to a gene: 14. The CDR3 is CASSQGFVRRGRISYEQYF. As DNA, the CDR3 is TGTGCCAGCAGCCAAGGGTTCGTACGGCGCGGGAGGATCTCCTACGAGCAGTACTTC.